One sample yielded the 27 T cell receptor beta chains listed below, sequenced in a study of cytomegalovirus exposure and HLA in healthy donors (dated by TCRdb to the late 2010s). The library was obtained by the immunoSEQ multiplex PCR assay. For the multiplex PCR, a mixture combining 60 forward primers for TCR Vbeta segments and 13 reverse primers for TCR Jbeta segments was used. TCRdb obtained this table from immuneACCESS and retained in-frame rearrangements with V and J assigned. These tables miss some clones; where compared with another copy, unresolved V genes account for less than half of the shortfall, and the remainder is unexplained. This sample comprises around 150,000 clones, 80% to 90% of them detected only once. The ten largest clonotypes hold approximately 4.2% of the sample. Sequencing used PBMCs. The receptors stem from a woman in her thirties or forties in good health and CMV-seropositive.

CDR3 DNA: TGTGCCAGCAGACAACAGGGGGGCACAGATACGCAGTATTTT. It is translated as CASRQQGGTDTQYF. This chain links TRBV6-6 with TRBJ2-3, with 8 positions matching TRBD1. The CDR3 spans 14 residues. From germline, CDR1 is MNHNY and CDR2 SVGAGI (reference sequence). V was pared by 6 bases and J by 1 base, with 3 bases of the junction left unmatched.

The rearrangement uses TRBV2 and TRBJ2-5, with TRBD2 matching over 7 bases. The last part of the DNA fits TRBJ2-7 better; the J call may be wrong. This CDR3 has 13 amino acids. CDR1 is SNHLY, CDR2 FYNNEI, per germline. The CDR3, as DNA: TGTGCCAGCAGTGATGGGGGAGGGGCCGAGCAGTACTTC. Translating gives CASSDGGGAEQYF.

This sequence joins TRBV13 and TRBJ2-7; 7 bases line up with TRBD2. Germline V gene lookup returns CDR1 PRHDT and CDR2 FYEKMQ (reference sequence). J lost 0 bases, V lost 0 bases, and 2 bases had no gene match. This CDR3 has 15 residues. DNA for the CDR3: TGTGCCAGCAGCTTAGGCGGGGGGAGCTCCTACGAGCAGTACTTC. Protein sequence: CASSLGGGSSYEQYF.

V usage is TRBV19 and J usage is TRBJ2-3; no firm D call. Trimming took 1 base from V and 0 from J, leaving 2 bases between them. Germline CDR1 is LNHDA and CDR2 is SQIVND (reference sequence). The CDR3 is 13 amino acids. CDR3: CASSIASTDTQYF. The DNA for the CDR3 is TGTGCCAGTAGTATAGCTAGCACAGATACGCAGTATTTT. The whole variable domain, remainder taken from reference TRBV19 and TRBJ2-3, is DGGITQSPKYLFRKEGQNVTLSCEQNLNHDAMYWYRQDPGQGLRLIYYSQIVNDFQKGDIAEGYSVSREKKESFPLTVTSAQKNPTAFYLCASSIASTDTQYFGPGTRLTVL.

The chain recombines TRBV28 with TRBJ1-5; no clear D gene. Trimming removed 7 bases at V and 0 bases at J, with 28 bases between. The CDR3 totals 20 residues. Germline CDR1 MDHEN, CDR2 SYDVKM. The CDR3 region has the DNA TGTGCCAGCACCGGAGGGATTAATTCCTTCTCGGGTTATAGCAATCAGCCCCAGCATTTT. The encoded protein is CASTGGINSFSGYSNQPQHF.

The chain employs TRBV19 and TRBJ2-5; D possibly corresponds to TRBD1 (6 bases). Near its end, the DNA agrees better with TRBJ2-7, so the J call may be wrong. CDR3 length: 14 residues. Germline V gene lookup returns CDR1 LNHDA and CDR2 SQIVND (reference sequence). CDR3 bases: TGTGCCACCTCCGTGGGGGCATCCCATTCCGAGCAGTACTTC. This gives the protein CATSVGASHSEQYF.

This clone has more than one count but fewer than ten. The chain is built from TRBV6-1 and TRBJ1-1; 8 bases agree with TRBD1. Unmatched junction bases numbered 7, after V lost 10 bases and J lost 0 bases. Per the germline V gene, CDR1 is MNHNS and CDR2 is SASEGT. The CDR3 spans 14 residues. The CDR3 DNA sequence: TGTGCCACCGGACAGGGTGGCGTGAACACTGAAGCTTTCTTT. It yields the protein CATGQGGVNTEAFF.

This chain connects TRBV30 to TRBJ2-1; 9 nucleotides line up with TRBD2. Germline CDR1 GTSNPN, CDR2 SVGIG (reference sequence). This CDR3 has 15 residues. J was trimmed by 7 bases and V by 4 bases; bases with no gene match: 11. The CDR3 spells CAWTPIAGVGNEQFF. CDR3 sequence (DNA): TGTGCCTGGACCCCTATAGCGGGAGTGGGGAATGAGCAGTTCTTC.

This clone was seen only once. The V call is TRBV5-6, the J call TRBJ2-3; perhaps TRBD2 as D (6 bases). Germline CDR1 SGHDT, CDR2 YYEEEE. This CDR3 spans 15 amino acids. The V gene lost 5 bases and the J gene lost 0 bases, with 13 bases spanning the gap. The CDR3 loop reads CASSLAGTSTDTQYF. The DNA of the CDR3 is TGTGCCAGCAGTTTAGCCGGGACTAGCACAGATACGCAGTATTTT.

The rearrangement joins TRBV9 to TRBJ2-2, with 8 bases matching TRBD1. Germline trimming cut 0 bases from V and 3 bases from J; bases unmatched to any gene: 7. This CDR3 comprises 17 residues. Germline values: CDR1 SGDLS, CDR2 YYNGEE. This CDR3 is CASSVGAVQGDTGELFF. In nucleotides, the CDR3 is TGTGCCAGCAGCGTAGGGGCAGTACAGGGGGACACCGGGGAGCTGTTTTTT.

This clone appeared a few times. The V and J genes are TRBV2 and TRBJ1-1; TRBD1 matches at 7 bases. V was clipped by 6 bases and J by 1 base; unmatched bases: 5. Germline V gene lookup returns CDR1 SNHLY and CDR2 FYNNEI. The CDR3 has 14 residues. The CDR3 bases are TGTGCCAGCAGCCTCCGACAGGGGAACACTGAAGCTTTCTTT. This codes for CASSLRQGNTEAFF.

The genes are TRBV9 and TRBJ2-3; D unresolved. The CDR3 is 16 amino acids. Germline lookup yields CDR1 SGDLS and CDR2 YYNGEE. The germline V and J ends were trimmed by 0 bases and 0 bases, with 11 bases remaining between them. The CDR3 nucleotides are TGTGCCAGCAGCGTAGAAATAGCAGCTAGCACAGATACGCAGTATTTT. It is translated as CASSVEIAASTDTQYF.

This clone has just one count. The V call is TRBV27, the J call TRBJ2-3; D is possibly TRBD2 (5 bases). The CDR3 runs 12 residues. V was cut by 4 bases and J by 4 bases, with 6 bases left in between. From germline, CDR1 is MNHEY and CDR2 SMNVEV (reference sequence). CDR3 residues: CASSSGADTQYF. The CDR3 DNA reads TGTGCCAGCAGTTCCGGGGCAGATACGCAGTATTTT.

The CDR3 reads CASSYTGTSGNEQFF. The CDR3 nucleotides are TGCGCCAGCAGCTACACCGGGACTAGCGGAAATGAGCAGTTCTTC. The J gene is TRBJ2-1, the V gene TRBV5-1, with TRBD2 matching 11 bases. Germline trimming cut 3 bases from V and 7 bases from J; bases unmatched to any gene: 6. Germline CDR1 and CDR2: SGHRS and YFSETQ. The CDR3 covers 15 residues.

This chain joins TRBV5-1 and TRBJ2-7; D perhaps matches TRBD2 (6 bases). This CDR3 is built from 12 residues. Trimming shortened V by 4 bases and J by 4 bases, and 9 bases separated the two germline ends. Per the germline V gene, CDR1 is SGHRS and CDR2 is YFSETQ. In nucleotides, the CDR3 is TGCGCCAGCAGCCCGGGGGTTTACGAGCAGTACTTC. Residues: CASSPGVYEQYF.

The chain is built from TRBV5-6 and TRBJ2-2, with D perhaps TRBD2 (5 bases). This CDR3 contains 15 residues. Germline V gene sequence: CDR1 SGHDT, CDR2 YYEEEE. V was clipped by 3 bases and J by 0 bases, with 9 bases between them. CDR3 DNA sequence: TGTGCCAGCAGCTCTTGGAGGACGAACACCGGGGAGCTGTTTTTT. It is translated as CASSSWRTNTGELFF.

This clone was observed a handful of times. This rearrangement joins TRBV6-6 to TRBJ1-1; D remains unclear. Germline CDR1 and CDR2: MNHNY and SVGAGI (reference sequence). This CDR3 contains 10 residues. Trimming pared 4 bases from V and 6 bases from J, leaving 3 bases between. Here the CDR3 reads CASSWPEAFF. The CDR3 DNA follows: TGTGCCAGCAGTTGGCCTGAAGCTTTCTTT.

This sequence joins TRBV4-1 and TRBJ1-6, with TRBD1 identical over 7 bases. With V trimmed by 4 bases and J by 7 bases, 16 bases remained unmatched. This CDR3 is 18 amino acids long. Germline CDR1 and CDR2: MGHRA and YSYEKL. As DNA, the CDR3 is TGCGCCAGCAGCCGCCTAAGGGGTCCCGGGACAGAGAATTCACCCCTCCACTTT. Its protein is CASSRLRGPGTENSPLHF.

The rearrangement joins TRBV7-2 to TRBJ2-1; D unclear. Germline-derived CDR1 and CDR2 are SGHTA and FQGNSA. The CDR3 consists of 12 residues. Between the trimmed V and J ends, which lost 8 bases and 3 bases, there was a span of 8 bases. The CDR3 nucleotides are TGTGCCAGCGTCCTAGTCTACAATGAGCAGTTCTTC. It codes for CASVLVYNEQFF.

V gene TRBV7-2 combines with J gene TRBJ2-7, with 11 bases lining up with TRBD1. Germline V lookup: CDR1 SGHTA, CDR2 FQGNSA. The CDR3 loop spans 16 amino acids. J gave up 5 bases and V 1 base, and 7 bases lay outside the gene matches. The CDR3 region has the DNA TGTGCCAGCAGCTTAGGGGGGACAGGGGGGACCCACGAGCAGTACTTC. It translates to CASSLGGTGGTHEQYF.

Concerning this clone: The junction departs from the called germline gene at one end, perhaps through a read error. The rearrangement links TRBV28 to TRBJ1-5, with D perhaps matching TRBD1 (6 bases). CDR1 is MDHEN and CDR2 is SYDVKM in the germline V gene. The CDR3 extends over 16 amino acids. The DNA for the CDR3 is TGTGCCGGCAGTTTATATGCAGGGGAGACCAATCAGCCCCAGCATTTT. Its translation is CAGSLYAGETNQPQHF.

The chain is built from TRBV9 and TRBJ2-7; D gene uncertain. Germline loops: CDR1 SGDLS, CDR2 YYNGEE. The V and J ends lost 0 bases and 5 bases respectively, with 18 bases between them. The CDR3 runs 16 residues. The DNA for the CDR3 is TGTGCCAGCAGCGTAGGTCCAGTTGGGCCTCTGGACGAGCAGTACTTC. Protein sequence: CASSVGPVGPLDEQYF.

J is TRBJ2-7 and V is TRBV7-2; 9 bases are shared with TRBD2. V shed 6 bases and J 1 base; nucleotides not matched to a gene: 1. The CDR3 totals 13 residues. Germline V gives CDR1 SGHTA, CDR2 FQGNSA. This CDR3 is CASSLAGSYEQYF. CDR3 nucleotides: TGTGCCAGCAGTCTAGCGGGGTCCTACGAGCAGTACTTC.

This chain links TRBV11-2 with TRBJ1-3; no reliable D call. Trimming cost V 2 bases and J 4 bases, with 6 bases left between them. The germline V gene has CDR1 SGHAT and CDR2 FQNNGV. The CDR3 extends over 13 amino acids. The CDR3, as DNA: TGTGCCAGCAGCTTATCGTTGGGAAACACCATATATTTT. Its protein is CASSLSLGNTIYF.

The J gene is TRBJ2-7, the V gene TRBV29-1; D may be TRBD1 (6 bases). Between the trimmed V and J ends, which lost 3 bases and 2 bases, there was a span of 8 bases. CDR1 SQVTM and CDR2 ANQGSEA come from the germline V gene. The CDR3 has 12 residues. As DNA, the CDR3 is TGCAGCGTTGAGACAGGTACCTACGAGCAGTACTTC. The encoded protein is CSVETGTYEQYF.

This clone was seen a few times. This chain joins TRBV4-3 and TRBJ1-1; D gene unclear. CDR1 and CDR2 (germline): LGHNA, YSLEER. The CDR3 covers 18 residues. The V gene lost 0 bases and the J gene lost 0 bases, with 17 bases spanning the gap. The CDR3 DNA reads as TGCGCCAGCAGCCAAGATAATCCAGGAAACAGAATGAACACTGAAGCTTTCTTT. Its protein product is CASSQDNPGNRMNTEAFF.

The chain links TRBV27 to TRBJ2-1, with D possibly matching TRBD2 (5 bases). Germline CDR1 is MNHEY and CDR2 is SMNVEV (reference sequence). The CDR3 is made up of 15 amino acids. V was pared by 0 bases and J by 4 bases, with 10 bases between. The CDR3: CASSLSPTGYNEQFF. DNA of the CDR3: TGTGCCAGCAGTTTATCTCCTACGGGGTACAATGAGCAGTTCTTC.